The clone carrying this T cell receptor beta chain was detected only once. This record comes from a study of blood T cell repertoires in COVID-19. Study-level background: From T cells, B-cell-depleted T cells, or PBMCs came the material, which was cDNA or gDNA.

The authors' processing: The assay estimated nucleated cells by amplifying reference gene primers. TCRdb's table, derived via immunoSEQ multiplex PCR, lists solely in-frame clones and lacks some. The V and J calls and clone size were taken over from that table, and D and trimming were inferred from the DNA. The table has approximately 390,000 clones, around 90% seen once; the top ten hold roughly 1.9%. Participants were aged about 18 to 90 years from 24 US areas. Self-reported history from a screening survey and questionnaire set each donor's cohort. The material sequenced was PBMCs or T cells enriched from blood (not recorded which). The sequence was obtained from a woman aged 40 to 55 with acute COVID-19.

In nucleotides, the CDR3 is TGTGCCAGCAGCCCACAAGATACGCAGTATTTT. This codes for CASSPQDTQYF. V usage is TRBV12-3 or TRBV12-4 and J usage is TRBJ2-3; D ambiguous. The CDR3 has 11 residues. V lost 6 bases and J lost 5, with 6 bases in between.